These 8 T cell receptor beta chains came from one sample sequenced in a study of PD-L1 blockade in urothelial cancer. Some clones are missing from TCRdb's copy, which holds only in-frame ones; the method was immunoSEQ multiplex PCR. The sample holds 50,000 or so clones; over 75% are singletons and the top ten take 5.8%. This material consisted of PBMCs, taken around atezolizumab (anti-PD-L1) treatment. The receptors come from a man between 35 and 55 years old with urothelial cancer.

This chain links TRBV27 with TRBJ2-3; D unresolved. Germline V gives CDR1 MNHEY, CDR2 SMNVEV (reference sequence). The CDR3 is made up of 11 amino acids. Trimming shortened V by 5 bases and J by 6 bases, and 6 bases separated the two germline ends. CDR3 in DNA: TGTGCCAGCAGTGCAGGTGATACGCAGTATTTT. This gives the protein CASSAGDTQYF.

This clone has a single count. The chain has TRBV5-4 and TRBJ2-7; TRBD2 agrees at 8 bases. CDR1 and CDR2 from the germline V gene are SGHNT and YYREEE (reference sequence). The CDR3 has 15 residues. V shed 4 bases, J shed 0 bases, and the junction held 6 bases outside the gene matches. The CDR3 region is CASSRSGASSYEQYF. In DNA, the CDR3 is TGTGCCAGCAGCCGTAGCGGGGCAAGCTCCTACGAGCAGTACTTC.

The CDR3 region is CASSQGVLTLTGRPSYNEQFF. The DNA for the CDR3 is TGCGCCAGCAGCCAAGGGGTGCTGACCTTGACAGGGCGCCCTTCCTACAATGAGCAGTTCTTC. The gene calls are TRBV4-1 and TRBJ2-1; 7 bases map to TRBD1. Germline CDR1 MGHRA, CDR2 YSYEKL. The V segment lost 1 base and the J segment 1 base; nucleotides outside the gene matches: 19. The CDR3 consists of 21 residues.

The chain combines TRBV10-3 with TRBJ2-7; no clear D gene. From germline, CDR1 is ENHRY and CDR2 SYGVKD. V lost 4 bases and J lost 9, with 25 bases in between. The CDR3 runs to 16 residues. The CDR3 protein is CAISVGQNFLVTPQYF. CDR3 sequence (DNA): TGTGCCATCAGTGTCGGCCAGAATTTTTTAGTGACTCCGCAGTACTTC.

CDR3 sequence (DNA): TGCGCCAGCAGCCAGTTAGCGGGAGGGCCGGCGGCCGGGGAGCTGTTTTTT. This sequence encodes CASSQLAGGPAAGELFF. The chain combines TRBV4-3 with TRBJ2-2, with TRBD2 matching 11 bases. CDR1 and CDR2 (germline): LGHNA, YSLEER. The CDR3 totals 17 residues. The junction had 9 bases not matched to a gene; V was cut back by 3 bases and J by 6 bases.

V and J are TRBV5-1 and TRBJ1-1, with a weak D call TRBD1 (6 bases). The V end was cut by 0 bases, the J end by 4 bases, with 16 bases between. The CDR3 covers 16 residues. The germline V gene has CDR1 SGHRS and CDR2 YFSETQ. CDR3 coding DNA: TGCGCCAGCAGCTTGGAGTCTCCAGGGGTGAGCACTGAAGCTTTCTTT. As protein: CASSLESPGVSTEAFF.

This rearrangement joins TRBV2 to TRBJ1-3, with D perhaps matching TRBD1 (6 bases). CDR1 and CDR2 from the germline V gene are SNHLY and FYNNEI. V dropped 5 bases and J dropped 4 bases, with 15 bases sitting between them. This CDR3 is built from 15 residues. The DNA of the CDR3 is TGTGCCAGCAGTTACCCTCAGGGGCAAGGAAACACCATATATTTT. Its translation: CASSYPQGQGNTIYF.

V usage is TRBV7-3 and J usage is TRBJ2-1; 7 positions agree with TRBD2. Germline loops: CDR1 SGHTA, CDR2 FQGTGA. V trimming: 1 base; J trimming: 0 bases; junction bases outside the gene matches: 0. The CDR3 length is 15 residues. The CDR3 region is CASSLRGGSYNEQFF. CDR3 nucleotide sequence: TGTGCCAGCAGCTTAAGGGGGGGCTCCTACAATGAGCAGTTCTTC.